Following are 4 T cell receptor beta chains from one sample sequenced in a study of a mutant IDH1 vaccine in newly diagnosed glioma. Profiling relied on immunoSEQ multiplex PCR, and the TCRdb table lists in-frame clones only, not all of them. The sample yields roughly 52,000 clones, 84% seen once. These TCRs are of unknown antigen specificity. Time point described: week 35, safety follow-up. Each dose delivered 300 ug of mutant IDH1 20-mer peptide subcutaneously with imiquimod. The sequencing used PBMCs, collected from a glioma patient whose treatment included an IDH1 peptide vaccine. The receptors come from a woman aged 18-29 years with glioma.

This chain joins TRBV6-5 and TRBJ2-7; D is unresolved. The CDR3 contains 15 residues. Per the germline V gene, CDR1 is MNHEY and CDR2 is SVGAGI. V lost 0 bases and J lost 2, with 11 bases in between. CDR3 residues: CASSYSLQDPYEQYF. CDR3 bases: TGTGCCAGCAGTTACTCGTTGCAGGATCCCTACGAGCAGTACTTC.

The rearrangement links TRBV29-1 to TRBJ2-5; 7 bases line up with TRBD1. Germline CDR1 reads SQVTM; CDR2 reads ANQGSEA. The CDR3 length is 13 residues. Losses at the gene ends were 7 bases for V and 3 bases for J; bases not matched to a gene: 8. The CDR3: CSARDSLKETQYF. The CDR3 bases are TGCAGCGCCCGGGACAGTCTGAAAGAGACCCAGTACTTC.

The gene calls are TRBV19 and TRBJ1-4, with TRBD1 matching over 10 bases. V was clipped by 5 bases and J by 3 bases; unmatched bases: 6. Germline CDR1 is LNHDA and CDR2 is SQIVND (reference sequence). The CDR3 is made up of 16 amino acids. This CDR3 is CASSFRQGAANEKLFF. CDR3 sequence (DNA): TGTGCCAGTAGTTTTCGACAGGGGGCGGCTAATGAAAAACTGTTTTTT.

In this sample, this clone turned up once. The chain is built from TRBV6-5 and TRBJ2-7, with D perhaps TRBD1 or TRBD2 (7 bases each). Trimming removed 7 bases from V and 3 bases from J, with 16 bases in between. There are 14 residues in the CDR3. Germline V gene sequence: CDR1 MNHEY, CDR2 SVGAGI. The CDR3 here is CASTWGRGLYEQYF. DNA of the CDR3: TGTGCCAGCACCTGGGGGAGGGGGCTCTACGAGCAGTACTTC.